This TCR beta chain was identified during a study of shared clonotypes between healthy human individuals. Deep-level settings were used for running the assay. Data came from immunoSEQ multiplex PCR; TCRdb stores just in-frame clones and leaves some out. The sample shows roughly 2.6 million clones, approximately 94% of them seen only once. Among the donors, all were Caucasian adults who lived in Nashville, Tennessee. The CDR3 length is 13 residues. Germline values: CDR1 WSHSY, CDR2 SAAADI. Deletions cut 3 bases from V and 6 bases from J, with 12 bases between. Specimen: naive CD4+ T cells sorted from blood. Subset: CD45RA+ positively selected. The gene calls are TRBV10-2 and TRBJ2-7; maybe TRBD1 (5 bases). This TCR was sampled from a man younger than 35 in good health. CDR3 protein: CASSEGRAVEQYF. DNA for the CDR3: TGCGCCAGCAGTGAAGGCAGGGCGGTCGAGCAGTACTTC.